These 27 T cell receptor beta chains share one sample of origin, sequenced in a study of T-cell reconstitution after alpha-beta-depleted transplantation in children. TCRbeta library construction was performed incorporating unique molecular identifiers. TCRdb ran MiXCR on the PCR reads and lists one entry per CDR3 protein. The sample has more than 400,000 distinct CDR3 sequences; roughly 43% are singletons. The specimen was PBMCs, collected before TCRalphabeta/CD19-depleted stem cell transplant. All receptors derive from a girl aged 2-10 years with aplastic anemia, due to receive a stem cell transplant.

This chain uses TRBV20-1 with TRBJ2-5; tentative D call: TRBD1 (5 bases). Trimming took 3 bases from V and 3 from J, leaving 8 bases between them. This CDR3 contains 12 residues. Germline lookup yields CDR1 DFQATT and CDR2 SNEGSKA (reference sequence). For the CDR3, the DNA is TGCAGTGCTAGCCAGGGAAAAGAGACCCAGTACTTC. Its protein product is CSASQGKETQYF.

The V and J genes are TRBV9 and TRBJ2-1; D gene uncertain. V lost 2 bases and J 8 bases, leaving 11 bases between the germline ends. Germline CDR1 is SGDLS and CDR2 is YYNGEE. CDR3 length equals 13 residues. The CDR3: CASSVVSSHEQFF. The CDR3 DNA reads TGTGCCAGCAGCGTCGTTAGCAGTCATGAGCAGTTCTTC.

This clonotype was seen at least ten times. J is TRBJ2-1 and V is TRBV7-6; the match to TRBD1 covers 7 bases. CDR1 is SGHVS and CDR2 is FNYEAQ in the germline V gene. V lost 6 bases, J lost 3 bases, and 14 bases stayed unmatched. The CDR3 length is 17 residues. In nucleotides, the CDR3 is TGTGCCAGCAGTTTTACAACAGGGGACGGGTACTACAATGAGCAGTTCTTC. Translation gives CASSFTTGDGYYNEQFF.

This chain connects TRBV3-1 to TRBJ2-3; D is unclear. Germline assignment: CDR1 LGHDT and CDR2 YNNKEL (reference sequence). Deletions cut 0 bases from V and 6 bases from J, with 10 bases between. This CDR3 region has 14 residues. This CDR3 is CASSQDRTVDTQYF. In DNA, the CDR3 is TGTGCCAGCAGCCAAGATAGGACGGTGGATACGCAGTATTTT.

This clonotype has just one count. The chain couples TRBV11-3 to TRBJ1-3; D not resolved. CDR1 is SGHNT, CDR2 YENEEA, per germline. The CDR3 is 14 residues long. V shed 3 bases and J shed 5 bases, with 11 bases lying between them. The CDR3 DNA reads as TGTGCCAGCAGCTTCGGAAGGGAGAGAAACACCATATATTTT. It codes for CASSFGRERNTIYF. The whole variable domain, filled in from reference TRBV11-3 and TRBJ1-3, reads EAGVVQSPRYKIIEKKQPVAFWCNPISGHNTLYWYLQNLGQGPELLIRYENEEAVDDSQLPKDRFSAERLKGVDSTLKIQPAELGDSAVYLCASSFGRERNTIYFGEGSWLTVV.

V and J are TRBV25-1 and TRBJ2-5; D perhaps matches TRBD1 (5 bases). Germline-derived CDR1 and CDR2 are MGHDK and SYGVNS. The length of the CDR3 is 15 residues. V was pared by 5 bases and J by 3 bases, with 16 bases between. The CDR3 reads CASSNPQGGEETQYF. DNA for the CDR3: TGTGCCAGCAGTAACCCCCAGGGTGGGGAAGAGACCCAGTACTTC.

This clonotype was detected ten times or more. The V gene is TRBV5-1, the J gene TRBJ2-1; a possible D gene is TRBD2 (7 bases). The CDR3 is 13 amino acids. V lost 4 bases, J lost 11 bases, and 16 bases lay in between. CDR1 is SGHRS, CDR2 YFSETQ, per germline. The DNA of the CDR3 is TGCGCCAGCAGCCTAGGGGGGGCGGTAAAGCAGTTCTTC. It specifies CASSLGGAVKQFF. Based on the CDR3 plus reference TRBV5-1 and TRBJ2-1, the full variable domain is KAGVTQTPRYLIKTRGQQVTLSCSPISGHRSVSWYQQTPGQGLQFLFEYFSETQRNKGNFPGRFSGRQFSNSRSEMNVSTLELGDSALYLCASSLGGAVKQFFGPGTRLTVL.

Regarding this clonotype: A much larger clonotype is one base distant, so this may be a read error. The V and J genes are TRBV6-1 and TRBJ1-3; 9 positions agree with TRBD1. V was pared by 11 bases and J by 1 base, with 12 bases of the junction left unmatched. From germline, CDR1 is MNHNS and CDR2 SASEGT. This CDR3 contains 16 residues. CDR3: CAGTETGGFSGNTIYF. In nucleotides, the CDR3 is TGTGCCGGCACCGAAACAGGGGGCTTTTCTGGAAACACCATATATTTT.

There are many counts of this clonotype. The rearrangement uses TRBV5-1 and TRBJ2-1, with a possible D match to TRBD2 (5 bases). CDR3 length: 15 amino acids. CDR1 and CDR2 from the germline V gene are SGHRS and YFSETQ. Trimming took off 5 bases at V and 2 bases at J, with 14 bases between the two ends. CDR3 DNA sequence: TGCGCCAGCAGACGGGCCAGCGGAGCCTACAATGAGCAGTTCTTC. Amino acid sequence: CASRRASGAYNEQFF. Supplemented by reference TRBV5-1 and TRBJ2-1, the full variable domain reads KAGVTQTPRYLIKTRGQQVTLSCSPISGHRSVSWYQQTPGQGLQFLFEYFSETQRNKGNFPGRFSGRQFSNSRSEMNVSTLELGDSALYLCASRRASGAYNEQFFGPGTRLTVL.

This clonotype was observed a single time. The chain uses TRBV11-2 and TRBJ2-1; 15 bases fit TRBD2. Per the germline V gene, CDR1 is SGHAT and CDR2 is FQNNGV. Trimming removed 3 bases from V and 1 base from J; junction bases left unmatched: 13. This CDR3 region has 21 residues. In DNA, the CDR3 is TGTGCCAGCAGCTTTTGGGTAGTAAGGACTAGCGGGGGGGGATCCTACAATGAGCAGTTCTTC. Translation gives CASSFWVVRTSGGGSYNEQFF.

The chain combines TRBV15 with TRBJ2-1, with 8 bases identical to TRBD2. Looked up from germline, CDR1 is LNHNV and CDR2 is YYDKDF (reference sequence). Trimming cost V 0 bases and J 9 bases; bases outside gene matches: 7. The CDR3 runs to 15 residues. CDR3 in amino acids: CATSRDGLAGGEQFF. In DNA form, the CDR3 reads TGTGCCACCAGCAGAGATGGGCTAGCGGGTGGTGAGCAGTTCTTC.

The chain has TRBV25-1 and TRBJ1-5; TRBD1 matches 11 bases. Per germline, CDR1 MGHDK and CDR2 SYGVNS. The V gene end was trimmed by 3 bases and the J gene end by 7 bases; junction bases not matched to a gene: 17. This CDR3 region has 19 residues. DNA for the CDR3: TGTGCCAGCAGTGATGGGGTCCGTCGGGACAGGGGGTCAGACCAGCCCCAGCATTTT. Translating it yields CASSDGVRRDRGSDQPQHF.

The rearrangement uses TRBV9 and TRBJ1-2, with a weak D call TRBD1 (5 bases). The ends were cut back, 3 bases at V and 4 bases at J, with 16 bases in the middle. Germline CDR1 is SGDLS and CDR2 is YYNGEE. The CDR3 runs 15 residues. The DNA of the CDR3 is TGTGCCAGCAGCGCAGGACATGGGGGGGGCTATGGCTACACCTTC. Translated: CASSAGHGGGYGYTF.

J is TRBJ2-1 and V is TRBV20-1; 7 nucleotides line up with TRBD2. The CDR3 covers 14 residues. CDR1 and CDR2 from the germline V gene are DFQATT and SNEGSKA (reference sequence). V lost 1 base to trimming and J lost 10 bases; unmatched junction nucleotides: 10. As DNA, the CDR3 is TGCAGTGCTAGAGGGGAGCGGGGCTCAAGCGAGCAGTTCTTC. It encodes CSARGERGSSEQFF.

The rearrangement uses TRBV6-5 and TRBJ2-1; D may match TRBD1 or TRBD2 (6 bases each). The CDR3 covers 15 residues. Germline assignment: CDR1 MNHEY and CDR2 SVGAGI. V was pared by 0 bases and J by 4 bases, with 10 bases between. Here the CDR3 reads CASSYSKGGYNEQFF. In DNA, the CDR3 is TGTGCCAGCAGTTACTCGAAGGGGGGTTACAATGAGCAGTTCTTC.

There are many counts of this clonotype. This chain uses TRBV5-5 with TRBJ1-1; no firm D call. From germline, CDR1 is SGHKS and CDR2 YYEKEE (reference sequence). V lost 3 bases to trimming and J lost 2 bases, with 14 bases between them. CDR3 length equals 15 residues. The CDR3 bases are TGTGCCAGCAGCTCGACACGCGGCAGAAACACTGAAGCTTTCTTT. It codes for CASSSTRGRNTEAFF.

Notes on this clonotype: Its ends do not fully match the called genes, so a read error is possible. This chain links TRBV11-2 with TRBJ2-3; 7 positions match TRBD1. The CDR3 extends over 15 amino acids. Germline V lookup: CDR1 SGHAT, CDR2 FQNNGV. The CDR3 DNA follows: TGTGCCAGCAGCCGACAGAGGGATGGGACAGATATGCAGTATTTT. It codes for CASSRQRDGTDMQYF. Variable domain in full (rest from reference TRBV11-2 and TRBJ2-3): EAGVAQSPRYKIIEKRQSVAFWCNPISGHATLYWYQQILGQGPKLLIQFQNNGVVDDSQLPKDRFSAERLKGVDSTLKIQPAKLEDSAVYLCASSRQRDGTDMQYFGPGTRLTVL.

This chain uses TRBV7-9 with TRBJ2-7; D may be TRBD1 (5 bases). V was shortened by 2 bases and J by 4 bases, with 9 bases between the two germline ends. The CDR3 is 13 amino acids. The V gene's germline CDR1 is SEHNR and CDR2 FQNEAQ (reference sequence). The CDR3 is CASSLQGRYEQYF. The DNA for the CDR3 is TGTGCCAGCAGCTTACAGGGCAGGTACGAGCAGTACTTC.

The chain links TRBV5-1 to TRBJ1-6; 7 bases agree with TRBD1. This CDR3 has 16 amino acids. Per germline, CDR1 SGHRS and CDR2 YFSETQ. The ends lost 4 bases at V and 0 bases at J; junction bases unmatched: 4. The CDR3 sequence: CASSPGDSSYNSPLHF. Here the CDR3 DNA reads TGCGCCAGCAGCCCAGGGGACAGCTCCTATAATTCACCCCTCCACTTT.

The gene calls are TRBV7-2 and TRBJ2-2; D might be TRBD2 (6 bases). Trimming pared 2 bases from V and 5 bases from J, leaving 12 bases between. The CDR3 has 15 amino acids. Germline lookup yields CDR1 SGHTA and CDR2 FQGNSA. CDR3 bases: TGTGCCAGCAGCTTAAAGGGGAGGAGGACCGGGGAGCTGTTTTTT. Translating gives CASSLKGRRTGELFF.

This clonotype occurred many times. For the CDR3, the DNA is TGTGCCTGGAGTCGCAGAGATGGCTACACCTTC. Translating gives CAWSRRDGYTF. The chain recombines TRBV30 with TRBJ1-2; no reliable D call. Germline V gene lookup returns CDR1 GTSNPN and CDR2 SVGIG (reference sequence). The CDR3 spans 11 residues. Trimming pared 2 bases from V and 6 bases from J, leaving 7 bases between.

V and J are TRBV2 and TRBJ2-1; 7 nucleotides agree with TRBD2. V lost 6 bases and J lost 0; bases outside the gene matches: 11. The CDR3 has 17 amino acids. CDR1 is SNHLY and CDR2 is FYNNEI in the germline V gene. The CDR3 is CASRDTLAESSYNEQFF. The CDR3 DNA follows: TGTGCCAGCAGGGATACCCTAGCGGAAAGCTCCTACAATGAGCAGTTCTTC.

In this sample, this clonotype turned up a few times. The rearrangement joins TRBV30 to TRBJ1-1, with TRBD1 matching 7 bases. The germline V gene has CDR1 GTSNPN and CDR2 SVGIG (reference sequence). With 1 base clipped from V and 0 bases from J, the junction kept 2 bases outside the gene matches. CDR3 size: 14 residues. CDR3 residues: CAWSEGQMNTEAFF. Written as DNA, the CDR3 is TGTGCCTGGAGTGAGGGACAGATGAACACTGAAGCTTTCTTT. Full variable domain (rest looked up from reference TRBV30 and TRBJ1-1): SQTIHQWPATLVQPVGSPLSLECTVEGTSNPNLYWYRQAAGRGLQLLFYSVGIGQISSEVPQNLSASRPQDRQFILSSKKLLLSDSGFYLCAWSEGQMNTEAFFGQGTRLTVV.

This clonotype was seen many times. The V gene is TRBV7-8, the J gene TRBJ2-7, with unresolved D. The germline gives CDR1 SGHVS, CDR2 FQNEAQ. The CDR3 covers 15 residues. Trimming shortened V by 0 bases and J by 3 bases, and 12 bases separated the two germline ends. As DNA, the CDR3 is TGTGCCAGCAGCTTAGCGTTGGTAGTCAACTACGAGCAGTACTTC. It encodes CASSLALVVNYEQYF.

This sequence joins TRBV4-1 and TRBJ1-4; possibly TRBD1 for D (5 bases). Germline CDR1 and CDR2: MGHRA and YSYEKL. This CDR3 has 15 residues. V was pared by 0 bases and J by 8 bases, with 13 bases between. The CDR3 DNA is TGCGCCAGCAGCCAAGATCCCAGGGAGGGAGAAAAACTGTTTTTT. Encoded protein: CASSQDPREGEKLFF.

This chain connects TRBV11-2 to TRBJ2-4; perhaps TRBD2 as D (5 bases). This CDR3 region has 15 residues. V lost 5 bases to trimming and J lost 7 bases, with 18 bases between them. Germline assignment: CDR1 SGHAT and CDR2 FQNNGV. CDR3 loop: CASSPQRLAGNIQYF. The DNA for the CDR3 is TGTGCCAGCAGCCCCCAGCGGCTAGCCGGGAACATTCAGTACTTC.

This clonotype was detected many times. V and J are TRBV7-2 and TRBJ1-4; D remains ambiguous. The V and J ends lost 1 base and 0 bases respectively, with 6 bases between them. This CDR3 region has 15 residues. Germline V gene lookup returns CDR1 SGHTA and CDR2 FQGNSA. The CDR3 DNA reads as TGTGCCAGCAGCTTAGATGCCGCAACTAATGAAAAACTGTTTTTT. This sequence encodes CASSLDAATNEKLFF.